This T cell receptor beta chain came from a study of blood T cell repertoires in COVID-19. Background on the study: The origin of the acute and convalescent COVID-19 samples was the United States, Italy and Spain.

CDR3 length: 13 residues. Germline-derived CDR1 and CDR2 are SSHAT and FNYEAQ (reference sequence). V lost 2 bases and J 3 bases, leaving 8 bases between the germline ends. Assay used: immunoSEQ multiplex PCR; TCRdb lists only in-frame clones, some missing. The sample holds 70,000 to 90,000 clones, 86% seen once. The table lists this clone with a count of one. The sequenced sample was peripheral blood. The chain is built from TRBV7-7 and TRBJ2-7; D is possibly TRBD2 (6 bases). This TCR came from a man aged 60 to 75 with acute or convalescent COVID-19. CDR3: CASSLLRDYEQYF. CDR3 sequence (DNA): TGTGCCAGCAGCTTATTGCGGGACTACGAGCAGTACTTC. The entire variable domain, with the rest obtained from reference TRBV7-7 and TRBJ2-7, is as follows: GAGVSQSPRYKVTKRGQDVTLRCDPISSHATLYWYQQALGQGPEFLTYFNYEAQPDKSGLPSDRFSAERPEGSISTLTIQRTEQRDSAMYRCASSLLRDYEQYFGPGTRLTVT.